This T cell receptor (beta chain) derives from a study of glioma-infiltrating T cells after dendritic cell vaccination. About the research overall: Monocyte-derived dendritic cells, cultured 7 to 8 days with IL-4 and GM-CSF, were pulsed with autologous tumor lysate.

Regarding this clone: Its specificity is unknown.

Sample time point: after dendritic cell vaccination, including at tumor progression/relapse. Fresh-frozen tumor tissue and more than two years of survival data were available for all. No glioblastoma patient carried an isocitrate dehydrogenase mutation. Whole-study findings and limits: The cohort had few patients with full blood and tumor sets.

The CDR3 contains 15 residues. The V segment lost 6 bases and the J segment 5 bases; nucleotides outside the gene matches: 6. Germline CDR1 and CDR2: MNHEY and SVGAGI. Profiling relied on immunoSEQ multiplex PCR, and the TCRdb table lists in-frame clones only, not all of them. Altogether about 50,000 clones are present, 89% being singletons, with the ten largest covering 5.3%. The material was blood, obtained after dendritic cell vaccination. The V and J genes are TRBV6-5 and TRBJ2-1; the match to TRBD2 covers 11 bases. The TCR originated in a human donor with glioblastoma. This CDR3 reads CASRMGLAENNEQFF. The CDR3 DNA follows: TGTGCCAGCAGGATGGGACTAGCGGAGAACAATGAGCAGTTCTTC.